The present entry profiles one TCR beta chain with its context. Its antigen is not identified. Deletions cut 5 bases from V and 5 bases from J, with 12 bases between. Germline V gene sequence: CDR1 MNHEY, CDR2 SVGAGI. The CDR3 loop spans 13 amino acids. These data come from a study of graft-versus-host responses after intestinal transplantation. Some clones are missing from TCRdb's copy, which holds only in-frame ones; the method was immunoSEQ multiplex PCR. The sample lists some 96,000 clones, more than 80% occurring once. Regarding the study as a whole: Declines in HvG clones occurring early post-transplant were associated with peak circulating GvH clone levels. Among recipient marrow samples, GvH clones were found; some appeared first in ileum or blood.

The source was PBMCs, collected approximately 420 days after intestinal transplant. This receptor was obtained from a human patient who received an intestinal transplant, so some T cells may come from the graft donor. J is TRBJ1-2 and V is TRBV6-5, with D possibly TRBD1 on 5 matching bases. For the CDR3, the DNA is TGTGCCAGCAGTAGGGGAACAGGATATGGCTACACCTTC. Protein: CASSRGTGYGYTF.